Below are 30 T cell receptor beta chains sequenced from a single sample in a study of T cell responses to AZD1222 COVID-19 vaccine. The table came from immunoSEQ multiplex PCR; TCRdb's copy has only in-frame clones and leaves some out. The profile shows more than 75,000 clones, around 90% of them singletons. Material: peripheral blood, obtained on day 0 of AZD1222 vaccination. Receptor source: an adult in good health.

The chain couples TRBV10-3 to TRBJ2-3; no definite D call. There are 14 residues in the CDR3. Germline V CDR1 and CDR2: ENHRY, SYGVKD. The V and J ends lost 6 bases and 2 bases respectively, with 12 bases between them. DNA for the CDR3: TGTGCCATCAGCCTCAGACTGGCCACAGATACGCAGTATTTT. Residues: CAISLRLATDTQYF.

The chain is built from TRBV4-3 and TRBJ2-7; D remains ambiguous. V gave up 0 bases and J gave up 1 base, with 7 bases separating them. Germline V gene lookup returns CDR1 LGHNA and CDR2 YSLEER. This CDR3 contains 14 residues. The DNA for the CDR3 is TGCGCCAGCAGCCAAGACCTCAGGTCCTACGAGCAGTACTTC. Residues: CASSQDLRSYEQYF.

This chain connects TRBV7-8 to TRBJ1-6; D may be TRBD1 (5 bases). The CDR3 length is 15 residues. V lost 1 base and J lost 13, with 17 bases in between. Germline lookup yields CDR1 SGHVS and CDR2 FQNEAQ. As DNA, the CDR3 is TGTGCCAGCAGCTTAGATCAGGGTGCAGCCGCCCCCCTCCACTTT. Translation gives CASSLDQGAAAPLHF.

The chain combines TRBV6-5 with TRBJ2-1; 7 bases are shared with TRBD1. Germline loops: CDR1 MNHEY, CDR2 SVGAGI. The CDR3 is 12 amino acids. J gave up 14 bases and V 6 bases, and 10 bases lay outside the gene matches. The CDR3 reads CASRTGTEVEFF. The CDR3 coding sequence is TGTGCCAGCAGGACCGGGACAGAGGTCGAGTTCTTC.

The V gene is TRBV12-3 or TRBV12-4, the J gene TRBJ2-5, with D tentatively TRBD2 (5 bases). V lost 5 bases, J lost 4 bases, and 11 bases lay in between. The CDR3 totals 13 residues. DNA for the CDR3: TGTGCCAGCAGTGCCCCAGAGGGAGAGACCCAGTACTTC. It specifies CASSAPEGETQYF.

The genes are TRBV10-3 and TRBJ1-1; D ambiguous. The CDR3 has 13 residues. CDR1 and CDR2 (germline): ENHRY, SYGVKD. With 10 bases removed from V and 1 base from J, the gap between germline ends came to 13 bases. CDR3 DNA sequence: TGTGCCACCCAACCGGGCCCGAACACTGAAGCTTTCTTT. Protein sequence: CATQPGPNTEAFF.

The V and J genes are TRBV7-9 and TRBJ2-7, with D maybe TRBD2 (6 bases). This CDR3 contains 13 residues. Germline CDR1 reads SEHNR; CDR2 reads FQNEAQ (reference sequence). With 8 bases removed from V and 0 bases from J, the gap between germline ends came to 11 bases. CDR3 residues: CASGGTASYEQYF. In nucleotides, the CDR3 is TGTGCCAGCGGGGGGACGGCCTCCTACGAGCAGTACTTC. The full variable domain, with the rest looked up from reference TRBV7-9 and TRBJ2-7, is DTGVSQNPRHKITKRGQNVTFRCDPISEHNRLYWYRQTLGQGPEFLTYFQNEAQLEKSRLLSDRFSAERPKGSFSTLEIQRTEQGDSAMYLCASGGTASYEQYFGPGTRLTVT.

The J gene is TRBJ2-1, the V gene TRBV27, with D possibly TRBD1 on 5 matching bases. The CDR3 runs 13 residues. The germline V gene encodes CDR1 MNHEY and CDR2 SMNVEV (reference sequence). The V end was cut by 2 bases, the J end by 9 bases, with 11 bases between. The CDR3 sequence is CASSLVGRSEQFF. CDR3 DNA: TGTGCCAGCAGTTTAGTGGGGCGGAGTGAGCAGTTCTTC.

The V and J genes are TRBV30 and TRBJ1-2; D is possibly TRBD1 (6 bases). Germline lookup yields CDR1 GTSNPN and CDR2 SVGIG (reference sequence). This CDR3 has 13 residues. V lost 4 bases, J lost 4 bases, and 13 bases lay in between. The CDR3 DNA follows: TGTGCCTGGAAATTTGGGGGCGGCTATGGCTACACCTTC. It codes for CAWKFGGGYGYTF. Full variable domain (missing parts from reference TRBV30 and TRBJ1-2): SQTIHQWPATLVQPVGSPLSLECTVEGTSNPNLYWYRQAAGRGLQLLFYSVGIGQISSEVPQNLSASRPQDRQFILSSKKLLLSDSGFYLCAWKFGGGYGYTFGSGTRLTVV.

The J gene is TRBJ2-2, the V gene TRBV5-4; D remains ambiguous. Germline loops: CDR1 SGHNT, CDR2 YYREEE (reference sequence). The CDR3 is 14 amino acids. V lost 0 bases to trimming and J lost 1 base, with 4 bases between them. The CDR3 loop is CASSLAQNTGELFF. DNA for the CDR3: TGTGCCAGCAGCTTGGCCCAGAACACCGGGGAGCTGTTTTTT.

The V gene is TRBV28, the J gene TRBJ1-6; D is uncertain. The germline V gene has CDR1 MDHEN and CDR2 SYDVKM. The CDR3 totals 15 residues. Trimming left V 6 bases short and J 0 bases short, with 9 bases between. The CDR3 DNA sequence: TGTGCCAGCAGGCAGGCGAGCTCCTATAATTCACCCCTCCACTTT. As protein: CASRQASSYNSPLHF.

The chain has TRBV7-9 and TRBJ1-1; no reliable D call. This CDR3 comprises 16 residues. V lost 7 bases, J lost 4 bases, and 22 bases lay in between. The germline gives CDR1 SEHNR, CDR2 FQNEAQ (reference sequence). The CDR3 is CASTAGYGEVGTEAFF. CDR3 nucleotides: TGTGCCAGCACGGCCGGGTATGGAGAGGTGGGCACTGAAGCTTTCTTT.

V and J are TRBV6-4 and TRBJ2-3; D unclear. CDR1 is MRHNA and CDR2 is SNTAGT in the germline V gene. V was trimmed by 0 bases and J by 0 bases, leaving 13 bases between them. This CDR3 contains 17 residues. The CDR3 loop is CASSDSSRPSSTDTQYF. In DNA, the CDR3 is TGTGCCAGCAGTGACTCGAGTAGACCCTCTAGCACAGATACGCAGTATTTT.

J is TRBJ1-4 and V is TRBV5-6; 10 bases match TRBD1. The V and J ends lost 3 bases and 3 bases, in that order; junction bases with no gene match: 2. The CDR3 is 15 amino acids. Germline V CDR1 and CDR2: SGHDT, YYEEEE. The CDR3 sequence is CASSSGQGANEKLFF. CDR3 DNA sequence: TGTGCCAGCAGCTCAGGACAGGGGGCTAATGAAAAACTGTTTTTT.

This clone was seen once. Additional DNA sequences in this sample encode the identical CDR3. The chain uses TRBV7-2 and TRBJ1-2, with 7 bases identical to TRBD1. Germline loops: CDR1 SGHTA, CDR2 FQGNSA. The CDR3 spans 13 residues. Unmatched junction bases numbered 0, after V lost 1 base and J lost 4 bases. The CDR3 nucleotides read TGTGCCAGCAGCTTAGGACAGGGCTATGGCTACACCTTC. It encodes CASSLGQGYGYTF.

The chain carries TRBV3-1 (or the pseudogene TRBV3-2) and TRBJ2-3, with 10 positions matching TRBD2. Germline V gene data show CDR1 as LGHDT and CDR2 as YNNKEL (reference sequence). The ends lost 2 bases at V and 4 bases at J; junction bases unmatched: 9. The CDR3 is 17 amino acids. The chain's CDR3 is CASSQRTSGFRADTQYF. The DNA of the CDR3 is TGTGCCAGCAGCCAAAGGACTAGCGGTTTTAGGGCAGATACGCAGTATTTT.

The V call is TRBV27, the J call TRBJ2-7; 13 nucleotides align to TRBD2. Germline V gene sequence: CDR1 MNHEY, CDR2 SMNVEV (reference sequence). This CDR3 has 14 amino acids. J was trimmed by 7 bases and V by 5 bases; bases with no gene match: 5. CDR3 amino acids: CASSRTSGSAEQYF. In DNA, the CDR3 is TGTGCCAGCAGTAGGACTAGCGGGAGTGCTGAGCAGTACTTC.

The V gene is TRBV20-1, the J gene TRBJ1-2; 9 positions agree with TRBD1. The V gene's germline CDR1 is DFQATT and CDR2 SNEGSKA (reference sequence). The CDR3 sequence is 14 residues long. V lost 3 bases and J lost 5; bases outside the gene matches: 7. The CDR3 region is CSASRDRVGYGYTF. DNA for the CDR3: TGCAGTGCTAGTCGGGACAGGGTCGGATATGGCTACACCTTC.

The chain carries TRBV19 and TRBJ2-1, with D tentatively TRBD2 (5 bases). The ends were cut back, 7 bases at V and 4 bases at J, with 14 bases in the middle. CDR1 LNHDA and CDR2 SQIVND come from the germline V gene (reference sequence). This CDR3 region has 14 residues. CDR3 amino acids: CASNPREGYNEQFF. CDR3 DNA sequence: TGTGCCAGTAACCCCCGGGAAGGGTACAATGAGCAGTTCTTC.

This clone was counted a few times. The genes are TRBV19 and TRBJ1-1; possibly TRBD1 for D (6 bases). CDR3 size: 15 residues. From germline, CDR1 is LNHDA and CDR2 SQIVND (reference sequence). Trimming shortened V by 8 bases and J by 4 bases, and 20 bases separated the two germline ends. CDR3 bases: TGTGCCAGTTCTCTCGGGGGCGCCCGGTTCACTGAAGCTTTCTTT. This translates into CASSLGGARFTEAFF.

This clone was recorded once. The chain has TRBV2 and TRBJ2-3, with 9 nucleotides matching TRBD1. The CDR3 length is 14 residues. The germline gives CDR1 SNHLY, CDR2 FYNNEI. The ends lost 7 bases at V and 1 base at J; junction bases unmatched: 3. CDR3: CASIRDRGTDTQYF. Here the CDR3 DNA reads TGTGCCAGCATTAGGGACAGGGGCACAGATACGCAGTATTTT.

The chain joins TRBV5-1 to TRBJ2-3, with TRBD2 identical over 13 bases. The CDR3 contains 17 residues. The ends lost 5 bases at V and 3 bases at J; junction bases unmatched: 9. Germline V CDR1 and CDR2: SGHRS, YFSETQ. CDR3 DNA sequence: TGCGCCAGCAGTTCCGGACTAGCGGGAGTTAAGACAGATACGCAGTATTTT. This sequence encodes CASSSGLAGVKTDTQYF.

DNA of the CDR3: TGTGCCAGCAGCTTCCGGGACAGTTATCAGCCCCAGCATTTT. The encoded protein is CASSFRDSYQPQHF. The rearrangement uses TRBV5-6 and TRBJ1-5, with TRBD1 matching 7 bases. The CDR3 loop spans 14 amino acids. CDR1 SGHDT and CDR2 YYEEEE come from the germline V gene. V lost 2 bases and J lost 5; bases outside the gene matches: 4.

The rearrangement joins TRBV5-1 to TRBJ2-5; 8 nucleotides match TRBD1. CDR3 length: 15 residues. The junction had 4 bases not matched to a gene; V was cut back by 3 bases and J by 0 bases. Germline CDR1 SGHRS, CDR2 YFSETQ. The CDR3 sequence: CASSSGQGNQETQYF. Here the CDR3 DNA reads TGCGCCAGCAGCTCCGGACAGGGCAACCAAGAGACCCAGTACTTC.

The rearrangement uses TRBV12-3 or TRBV12-4 and TRBJ1-1; D gene unclear. The CDR3 totals 12 residues. V lost 7 bases to trimming and J lost 3 bases, with 9 bases between them. The CDR3 nucleotides read TGTGCCAGCATTCGGGGTGACACTGAAGCTTTCTTT. Translating gives CASIRGDTEAFF.

In this sample, this clone turned up a few times. CDR3 DNA: TGTGCCAGCAGCGTGGGACAGGGGACATACGAGCAGTACTTC. Residues: CASSVGQGTYEQYF. The gene calls are TRBV7-6 and TRBJ2-7; TRBD1 matches at 10 bases. The J segment lost 4 bases and the V segment lost 5 bases, leaving 5 bases of the junction unmatched. The CDR3 sequence is 14 residues long. Germline CDR1 reads SGHVS; CDR2 reads FNYEAQ.

This chain uses TRBV19 with TRBJ2-5, with 15 positions matching TRBD2. The V gene's germline CDR1 is LNHDA and CDR2 SQIVND (reference sequence). Trimming took 4 bases from V and 1 from J; bases not matched to a gene: 7. This CDR3 is built from 18 residues. CDR3 DNA: TGTGCCAGTAGTAAACCGGGACTAGCGGGAGGCCTCCAAGAGACCCAGTACTTC. Translating it yields CASSKPGLAGGLQETQYF. Using reference TRBV19 and TRBJ2-5 for the parts outside the CDR3, the full variable domain is DGGITQSPKYLFRKEGQNVTLSCEQNLNHDAMYWYRQDPGQGLRLIYYSQIVNDFQKGDIAEGYSVSREKKESFPLTVTSAQKNPTAFYLCASSKPGLAGGLQETQYFGPGTRLLVL.

The sample holds one count of this clone. The gene calls are TRBV6-5 and TRBJ1-5; TRBD1 agrees at 9 bases. This CDR3 spans 15 amino acids. The germline V gene encodes CDR1 MNHEY and CDR2 SVGAGI. With V trimmed by 6 bases and J by 1 base, 4 bases remained unmatched. Here the CDR3 reads CASRTGTGSNQPQHF. The DNA of the CDR3 is TGTGCCAGCAGAACCGGGACAGGGAGCAATCAGCCCCAGCATTTT.

This sequence joins TRBV10-3 and TRBJ2-1, with 8 nucleotides matching TRBD2. The CDR3 totals 16 residues. V shed 2 bases, J shed 5 bases, and the junction held 8 bases outside the gene matches. Per germline, CDR1 ENHRY and CDR2 SYGVKD. The CDR3 bases are TGTGCCATCAGTGAGCAGTTGCGGGAGGCTCACAATGAGCAGTTCTTC. Protein: CAISEQLREAHNEQFF.

The chain has TRBV28 and TRBJ1-2; D possibly corresponds to TRBD1 (6 bases). The germline gives CDR1 MDHEN, CDR2 SYDVKM. V was shortened by 10 bases and J by 1 base, with 13 bases between the two germline ends. CDR3 size: 13 residues. The CDR3 bases are TGTGCCATTCGGACAGAAGTTAACTATGGCTACACCTTC. Translated, it gives CAIRTEVNYGYTF.